The entry below describes one T cell receptor beta chain. The CDR3 is cut off 3 residues early in the read; its end comes from the germline J gene. The sample belongs to a study of T cells in women clearing cervical HPV infection. After removal of 4 bases from V and 2 bases from J, the junction contained 5 bases not matched to a gene. This CDR3 comprises 14 residues. The V gene's germline CDR1 is WSHSY and CDR2 SAAADI. Generated by immunoSEQ multiplex PCR, the TCRdb table keeps only in-frame clones and is missing some. This repertoire includes tens of thousands of clones. The TCR comes from a woman aged 18 to 75 with a cervical HPV16 infection that either progressed to CIN3+ or cleared (not recorded which). The chain links TRBV10-2 to TRBJ2-7; TRBD1 matches at 7 bases. Sequenced material: blood buffy coat. Partial CDR3 DNA: TGCGCCAGCAGTGGAGGGGGCGGAACCTACGAG. It yields the protein CASSGGGGTYE. The whole CDR3 is CASSGGGGTYEQYF.